The 22 T cell receptor beta chains presented below share a single source sample, sequenced in a study of blood T cell repertoires in COVID-19. Profiling relied on immunoSEQ multiplex PCR, and the TCRdb table lists in-frame clones only, not all of them. The sample has approximately 25,000 clones; approximately 72% are singletons. The source material was peripheral blood. Receptor source: a man aged 50-60 years with COVID-19, enrolled during active disease.

The rearrangement links TRBV5-1 to TRBJ2-5; 9 nucleotides match TRBD1. V shed 4 bases, J shed 5 bases, and the junction held 3 bases outside the gene matches. CDR3 length equals 13 residues. Germline V gene sequence: CDR1 SGHRS, CDR2 YFSETQ. The CDR3 region is CASSRDRDETQYF. The DNA of the CDR3 is TGCGCCAGCAGCCGGGACAGGGACGAGACCCAGTACTTC.

The chain recombines TRBV2 with TRBJ1-1, with D maybe TRBD1 (5 bases). V was cut by 7 bases and J by 0 bases, with 21 bases left in between. CDR1 SNHLY and CDR2 FYNNEI come from the germline V gene. The CDR3 has 17 amino acids. The CDR3 here is CASTVQGPSPVNTEAFF. The CDR3 region has the DNA TGTGCCAGCACCGTCCAGGGTCCCAGCCCCGTGAACACTGAAGCTTTCTTT. Full variable domain (missing parts from reference TRBV2 and TRBJ1-1): EPEVTQTPSHQVTQMGQEVILRCVPISNHLYFYWYRQILGQKVEFLVSFYNNEISEKSEIFDDQFSVERPDGSNFTLKIRSTKLEDSAMYFCASTVQGPSPVNTEAFFGQGTRLTVV.

This chain links TRBV10-1 with TRBJ2-1; TRBD2 matches at 9 bases. Trimming took 2 bases from V and 9 from J; bases not matched to a gene: 8. Germline V gene sequence: CDR1 WNHNN, CDR2 SYGVQD (reference sequence). This CDR3 contains 15 residues. The CDR3 is CASSESDSGRLEQFF. As DNA, the CDR3 is TGCGCCAGCAGTGAGAGTGATAGCGGGAGACTTGAGCAGTTCTTC.

The V call is TRBV6-6, the J call TRBJ1-2; 8 nucleotides match TRBD1. Germline V lookup: CDR1 MNHNY, CDR2 SVGAGI (reference sequence). V lost 0 bases, J lost 4 bases, and 7 bases stayed unmatched. The length of the CDR3 is 16 residues. CDR3 amino acids: CASSYSYQGAGYGYTF. CDR3 nucleotides: TGTGCCAGCAGTTACTCGTACCAGGGGGCTGGCTATGGCTACACCTTC.

V and J are TRBV3-1 (or the pseudogene TRBV3-2) and TRBJ2-1; tentative D call: TRBD1 (6 bases). Deletions cut 4 bases from V and 3 bases from J, with 19 bases between. CDR1 is LGHDT and CDR2 is YNNKEL in the germline V gene (reference sequence). The CDR3 is 17 residues long. The DNA of the CDR3 is TGTGCCAGCAGCCGAAAAGACAGGTATCCCTTCTACAATGAGCAGTTCTTC. This sequence encodes CASSRKDRYPFYNEQFF.

The chain has TRBV6-5 and TRBJ2-1; 9 positions match TRBD2. With 7 bases clipped from V and 4 bases from J, the junction kept 8 bases outside the gene matches. The germline gives CDR1 MNHEY, CDR2 SVGAGI. The CDR3 totals 15 residues. For the CDR3, the DNA is TGTGCCAGCATTGTAGGGCTAGCGGGATACAATGAGCAGTTCTTC. It translates to CASIVGLAGYNEQFF.

This clone has only a few counts. The chain joins TRBV5-4 to TRBJ2-5; TRBD1 matches 11 bases. Trimming took 5 bases from V and 5 from J; bases not matched to a gene: 8. Germline V gives CDR1 SGHNT, CDR2 YYREEE (reference sequence). The CDR3 runs 15 residues. CDR3 loop: CASRPRTGGVETQYF. In DNA, the CDR3 is TGTGCCAGCAGACCAAGGACAGGGGGCGTGGAGACCCAGTACTTC.

The rearrangement links TRBV20-1 to TRBJ2-3, with 10 bases that match TRBD2. V was clipped by 3 bases and J by 3 bases; unmatched bases: 9. Looked up from germline, CDR1 is DFQATT and CDR2 is SNEGSKA (reference sequence). The CDR3 extends over 16 amino acids. CDR3 protein: CSASSPGLAPTDTQYF. DNA of the CDR3: TGCAGTGCTAGTTCTCCGGGACTAGCGCCGACAGATACGCAGTATTTT.

The chain joins TRBV7-9 to TRBJ2-5, with D uncertain. V lost 0 bases and J 1 base, leaving 6 bases between the germline ends. Germline V gene lookup returns CDR1 SEHNR and CDR2 FQNEAQ (reference sequence). The CDR3 loop spans 14 amino acids. Here the CDR3 reads CASSLAAGQETQYF. CDR3 nucleotide sequence: TGTGCCAGCAGCTTAGCGGCAGGCCAAGAGACCCAGTACTTC.

The DNA for the CDR3 is TGTGCCAGCAGGCCACTTGACAGGGGGAAGAACACTGAAGCTTTCTTT. Translated, it gives CASRPLDRGKNTEAFF. This chain links TRBV27 with TRBJ1-1; the match to TRBD1 covers 9 bases. The CDR3 contains 16 residues. The germline V gene encodes CDR1 MNHEY and CDR2 SMNVEV (reference sequence). Trimming cost V 6 bases and J 1 base; bases outside gene matches: 9.

The J gene is TRBJ1-3, the V gene TRBV6-9; a weak D match, TRBD1 (5 bases). Trimming left V 8 bases short and J 0 bases short, with 14 bases between. This CDR3 region has 15 residues. Germline V gene sequence: CDR1 MNHGY, CDR2 SVAAGI. The CDR3 loop reads CASELGVSSGNTIYF. CDR3 sequence (DNA): TGTGCCAGCGAGCTAGGGGTCTCCTCTGGAAACACCATATATTTT.

This clone was seen only once. Additional DNA sequences in this sample encode the identical CDR3. V and J are TRBV5-6 and TRBJ2-3, with 11 nucleotides matching TRBD2. Per the germline V gene, CDR1 is SGHDT and CDR2 is YYEEEE. The CDR3 has 16 residues. V shed 2 bases and J 0 bases; nucleotides not matched to a gene: 2. In nucleotides, the CDR3 is TGTGCCAGCAGCTTCCGACTAGCGGGAAGCACAGATACGCAGTATTTT. Translation: CASSFRLAGSTDTQYF.

This clone was recorded once. The chain combines TRBV3-1 (or the pseudogene TRBV3-2) with TRBJ2-7; weak D call: TRBD1 (6 bases). This CDR3 has 15 amino acids. Germline-derived CDR1 and CDR2 are LGHDT and YNNKEL (reference sequence). The V end was cut by 1 base, the J end by 7 bases, with 17 bases between. The CDR3, as DNA: TGTGCCAGCAGCCAAGGGACAGCCTCTTCCAGGGAGCAGTACTTC. Translating gives CASSQGTASSREQYF.

V usage is TRBV4-2 and J usage is TRBJ2-2; TRBD2 aligns across 9 bases. CDR1 and CDR2 from the germline V gene are LGHNA and YNFKEQ. The CDR3 totals 15 residues. Losses at the gene ends were 4 bases for V and 2 bases for J; bases not matched to a gene: 2. The CDR3 spells CASSRLAANTGELFF. CDR3 nucleotides: TGTGCCAGCAGCCGACTAGCGGCTAACACCGGGGAGCTGTTTTTT.

The chain combines TRBV24-1 with TRBJ1-3; D is uncertain. V lost 6 bases and J lost 6, with 11 bases in between. The CDR3 spans 13 residues. Germline V gene data show CDR1 as KGHDR and CDR2 as SFDVKD. In nucleotides, the CDR3 is TGTGCCACCAGTCGATCAGGAACAAACACCATATATTTT. Translated, it gives CATSRSGTNTIYF.

The V call is TRBV6-5, the J call TRBJ2-5; TRBD1 might be the D (6 bases). The germline V gene has CDR1 MNHEY and CDR2 SVGAGI. V was shortened by 8 bases and J by 1 base, with 17 bases between the two germline ends. CDR3 length: 15 amino acids. In DNA form, the CDR3 reads TGTGCCAGCTATCAAAGGGGGTCTCCCCAAGAGACCCAGTACTTC. Protein sequence: CASYQRGSPQETQYF.

The rearrangement links TRBV5-6 to TRBJ2-3; 7 bases map to TRBD1. Per the germline V gene, CDR1 is SGHDT and CDR2 is YYEEEE. This CDR3 is 15 amino acids long. V lost 4 bases to trimming and J lost 1 base; unmatched junction nucleotides: 6. The CDR3 DNA sequence: TGTGCCAGCAGCGACCGGGACAGACGCACAGATACGCAGTATTTT. This gives the protein CASSDRDRRTDTQYF.

The chain has TRBV19 and TRBJ1-6; 9 bases fit TRBD1. The germline V gene has CDR1 LNHDA and CDR2 SQIVND (reference sequence). J was trimmed by 7 bases and V by 6 bases; bases with no gene match: 4. This CDR3 has 14 amino acids. CDR3 in DNA: TGTGCCAGTAGCCCACAGGGGGCCAATTCACCCCTCCACTTT. Protein sequence: CASSPQGANSPLHF.

This chain links TRBV27 with TRBJ2-1; 14 positions match TRBD2. This CDR3 region has 16 residues. CDR1 and CDR2 from the germline V gene are MNHEY and SMNVEV (reference sequence). The trim removed 5 bases at V and 7 bases at J, leaving 7 bases unmatched. In nucleotides, the CDR3 is TGTGCCAGCAGTGGTAAGGGACTAGCGGGGGAAAATGAGCAGTTCTTC. This sequence encodes CASSGKGLAGENEQFF.

The chain employs TRBV2 and TRBJ1-2, with TRBD1 identical over 7 bases. The CDR3 is 13 amino acids. J lost 6 bases, V lost 2 bases, and 3 bases had no gene match. Looked up from germline, CDR1 is SNHLY and CDR2 is FYNNEI. The CDR3 spells CASSELQGDGYTF. DNA for the CDR3: TGTGCCAGCAGTGAATTGCAGGGGGATGGCTACACCTTC.

The CDR3 protein is CASSLGTGLNYGYTF. The CDR3 DNA reads TGTGCCAGCAGCTTGGGGACAGGTCTTAACTATGGCTACACCTTC. The chain recombines TRBV7-2 with TRBJ1-2; TRBD1 matches 8 bases. Trimming at V came to 3 bases and at J to 1 base, leaving 4 bases not matched to a gene. CDR1 and CDR2 (germline): SGHTA, FQGNSA. The CDR3 has 15 residues.

V is TRBV30 and J is TRBJ2-5, with 8 bases fitting TRBD2. Trimming at V came to 2 bases and at J to 4 bases, leaving 9 bases not matched to a gene. CDR1 and CDR2 (germline): GTSNPN, SVGIG (reference sequence). The CDR3 is 15 amino acids. The CDR3 reads CAWSKGQAGGETQYF. The CDR3 bases are TGTGCCTGGAGTAAGGGTCAGGCGGGGGGAGAGACCCAGTACTTC.